Listed here are 12 T cell receptor beta chains from one sample, sequenced in a study of blood T cell repertoires in COVID-19. Libraries were prepared by immunoSEQ multiplex PCR; TCRdb keeps only in-frame clonotypes and omits some of them. The sample has about 20,000 clones; about nine tenths are singletons. The sequenced sample consisted of peripheral blood. These receptors were obtained from a man aged 70-80 years with acute or convalescent COVID-19.

The rearrangement joins TRBV5-1 to TRBJ2-3, with D possibly being TRBD1 (6 bases). CDR3 length: 15 amino acids. The germline V gene encodes CDR1 SGHRS and CDR2 YFSETQ. The germline V and J ends were trimmed by 4 bases and 0 bases, with 12 bases remaining between them. CDR3 loop: CASSTGQTSTDTQYF. CDR3 bases: TGCGCCAGCAGCACCGGACAGACTAGCACAGATACGCAGTATTTT.

The table lists this clone with a count of one. V and J are TRBV19 and TRBJ1-2, with TRBD1 matching over 7 bases. This CDR3 is 17 amino acids long. V dropped 6 bases and J dropped 4; count of bases not matched to a gene: 17. Germline CDR1 and CDR2: LNHDA and SQIVND (reference sequence). The CDR3 loop reads CASRHSRTGLTGYGYTF. The CDR3 DNA reads TGTGCCAGTAGACATTCGAGGACAGGCTTAACCGGCTATGGCTACACCTTC.

The CDR3 region has the DNA TGTGCCAGCAGTGAACGAGGACACCACTCTGGAAACACCATATATTTT. It translates to CASSERGHHSGNTIYF. V is TRBV6-1 and J is TRBJ1-3; tentatively, D is TRBD1 (5 bases). This CDR3 contains 16 residues. The germline V and J ends were trimmed by 2 bases and 0 bases, with 11 bases remaining between them. Germline-derived CDR1 and CDR2 are MNHNS and SASEGT.

The chain couples TRBV6-5 to TRBJ1-6, with TRBD1 matching 8 bases. Germline V lookup: CDR1 MNHEY, CDR2 SVGAGI. This CDR3 has 15 amino acids. J was trimmed by 10 bases and V by 8 bases; bases with no gene match: 13. The CDR3 region is CASGRTGPPKSPLHF. CDR3 nucleotides: TGTGCCAGCGGCCGGACAGGGCCGCCTAAATCACCCCTCCACTTT.

The chain has TRBV20-1 and TRBJ1-1; 7 bases align to TRBD1. The CDR3 is 14 amino acids. V dropped 3 bases and J dropped 3; count of bases not matched to a gene: 7. The germline V gene encodes CDR1 DFQATT and CDR2 SNEGSKA (reference sequence). DNA of the CDR3: TGCAGTGCTAGTCCGGGACAGCAACACACTGAAGCTTTCTTT. The encoded protein is CSASPGQQHTEAFF.

This chain links TRBV18 with TRBJ1-5, with TRBD1 matching 11 bases. Germline V gene sequence: CDR1 KGHSH, CDR2 LQKENI. The CDR3 consists of 16 residues. J was trimmed by 5 bases and V by 4 bases; bases with no gene match: 7. This CDR3 reads CASSQSRTGGDQPQHF. The CDR3 bases are TGTGCCAGCTCACAATCGAGGACAGGGGGCGATCAGCCCCAGCATTTT.

The chain's CDR3 is CASRSLGGTGVDEQFF. In nucleotides, the CDR3 is TGCGCCAGCCGCTCGTTGGGCGGAACAGGGGTCGATGAGCAGTTCTTC. The chain employs TRBV5-1 and TRBJ2-1; TRBD1 matches at 7 bases. Germline CDR1 is SGHRS and CDR2 is YFSETQ. The CDR3 loop spans 16 amino acids. V lost 7 bases and J lost 8; bases outside the gene matches: 18.

This clone was observed a single time. The chain couples TRBV5-6 to TRBJ1-5; D might be TRBD1 (5 bases). V shed 2 bases and J shed 8 bases, with 23 bases lying between them. There are 17 residues in the CDR3. CDR1 is SGHDT, CDR2 YYEEEE, per germline. CDR3 nucleotides: TGTGCCAGCAGCTTAACGAAAAGACAGACCCGCGCGGAGCCCCAGCATTTT. It is translated as CASSLTKRQTRAEPQHF.

The genes are TRBV4-1 and TRBJ2-7; D not certain. Germline loops: CDR1 MGHRA, CDR2 YSYEKL. The CDR3 is 15 amino acids. The V end lost 0 bases, the J end lost 4 bases, and 13 bases lay between the germline ends. The CDR3 loop is CASSQDPLPSYEQYF. DNA of the CDR3: TGCGCCAGCAGCCAAGATCCACTCCCCTCATACGAGCAGTACTTC.

This sequence joins TRBV9 and TRBJ2-5; TRBD2 agrees at 10 bases. With 4 bases clipped from V and 5 bases from J, the junction kept 5 bases outside the gene matches. Germline-derived CDR1 and CDR2 are SGDLS and YYNGEE. This CDR3 has 14 residues. This CDR3 is CASSSLAGVETQYF. Here the CDR3 DNA reads TGTGCCAGCAGCTCCCTAGCGGGGGTTGAGACCCAGTACTTC. Full variable domain (remainder filled in from reference TRBV9 and TRBJ2-5): DSGVTQTPKHLITATGQRVTLRCSPRSGDLSVYWYQQSLDQGLQFLIQYYNGEERAKGNILERFSAQQFPDLHSELNLSSLELGDSALYFCASSSLAGVETQYFGPGTRLLVL.

This chain joins TRBV19 and TRBJ1-5; D is unresolved. This CDR3 comprises 15 residues. CDR1 and CDR2 from the germline V gene are LNHDA and SQIVND (reference sequence). V was cut by 7 bases and J by 7 bases, with 20 bases left in between. CDR3 region: CASTPTARVGQPQHF. The CDR3 DNA sequence: TGTGCCAGTACCCCCACTGCGAGGGTTGGGCAGCCCCAGCATTTT.

This clone has only a few counts. The rearrangement joins TRBV18 to TRBJ1-2, with 10 bases fitting TRBD1. The V segment lost 3 bases and the J segment 9 bases; nucleotides outside the gene matches: 10. The CDR3 length is 15 residues. Germline lookup yields CDR1 KGHSH and CDR2 LQKENI. The CDR3 is CASSPDGGTGERYTF. CDR3 DNA sequence: TGTGCCAGCTCACCGGACGGCGGGACAGGGGAGCGCTACACCTTC. Based on the CDR3 plus reference TRBV18 and TRBJ1-2, the full variable domain is NAGVMQNPRHLVRRRGQEARLRCSPMKGHSHVYWYRQLPEEGLKFMVYLQKENIIDESGMPKERFSAEFPKEGPSILRIQQVVRGDSAAYFCASSPDGGTGERYTFGSGTRLTVV.